The sequence of this TCR beta chain was determined in a study of CXCR3-negative and CXCR3-positive naive CD8 T cells. The germline V gene encodes CDR1 MDHEN and CDR2 SYDVKM. The CDR3 runs to 14 residues. The TRB cDNA libraries were prepared by 5' RACE with UMI labels. Following a re-call of the 5' RACE reads, TCRdb has one entry per CDR3 protein and lacks DNA. Its table records some 130,000 distinct CDR3 sequences. Sequencing input: naive CXCR3- CD8+ T cells from blood. Subset defined: CD45RO-CCR7+CD27+CD95- naive CD8+ T cells lacking CXCR3 (TNR3-). The chain carries TRBV28 and TRBJ2-1; TCRdb designates TRBD2, a call that cannot be tested without DNA. The TCR was taken from a human donor in good health. Some clones in this sample may be carry-over from other donors' samples. The CDR3 spells CASSLGLADNEQFF.